What follows are 31 T cell receptor beta chains derived from one specimen sequenced in a study of graft-versus-host responses after intestinal transplantation (dated by TCRdb to 2020 to 2023). The time point label for this specimen denotes: cells obtained before transplantation from donor or recipient. The library relied on the immunoSEQ multiplex PCR assay. TCRdb obtained this table from immuneACCESS and retained in-frame rearrangements with V and J assigned. These tables miss some clones; where compared with another copy, unresolved V genes account for less than half of the shortfall, and the remainder is unexplained. In all, the sample holds about 47,000 clones, and 85% to 95% of those were seen once. The biggest ten clones account for about 0.23% of the sample. No antigen has been assigned to these receptors. Sequencing was performed on unstimulated CD8+ T cells sorted from spleen or lymph node cells, taken before transplant. These receptors were taken from a human donor who was the organ donor for an intestinal transplant.

The rearrangement links TRBV5-7 to TRBJ2-2, with D maybe TRBD1 (8 bases). TRBV5-7 is an ORF for which the function is uncertain. There are 18 residues in the CDR3. The germline V and J ends were trimmed by 3 bases and 7 bases, with 25 bases remaining between them. The chain's CDR3 is CASSSKAVTGGGIGELFF. Written as DNA, the CDR3 is TGTGCCAGCAGCTCGAAAGCGGTTACAGGGGGAGGGATCGGGGAGCTGTTTTTT.

The chain has TRBV28 and TRBJ1-1; D gene ambiguous. Per germline, CDR1 MDHEN and CDR2 SYDVKM. The germline V and J ends were trimmed by 5 bases and 0 bases, with 7 bases remaining between them. The CDR3 is 13 amino acids. For the CDR3, the DNA is TGTGCCAGCAGTACCGAACTGAACACTGAAGCTTTCTTT. Protein product: CASSTELNTEAFF.

This sequence joins TRBV28 and TRBJ2-7; D is unclear. The length of the CDR3 is 13 residues. With 3 bases removed from V and 6 bases from J, the gap between germline ends came to 12 bases. The germline CDR1 and CDR2 sequences are MDHEN and SYDVKM. As DNA, the CDR3 is TGTGCCAGCAGTTTGAGGAACTCCGGCGAGCAGTACTTC. This encodes CASSLRNSGEQYF.

This clone was found once. This rearrangement joins TRBV6-1 to TRBJ1-2; possible D gene TRBD1, 5 bases. CDR1 and CDR2 (germline): MNHNS, SASEGT. V lost 5 bases to trimming and J lost 6 bases, with 16 bases between them. This CDR3 contains 14 residues. The CDR3 nucleotides read TGTGCCAGCAGTTTCAACGGGAGGGGTGATGGCTACACCTTC. Amino acid sequence: CASSFNGRGDGYTF.

The rearrangement uses TRBV5-4 and TRBJ2-1, with D tentatively TRBD1 or TRBD2 (6 bases each). Germline CDR1 reads SGHNT; CDR2 reads YYREEE (reference sequence). The CDR3 covers 16 residues. The V end was cut by 4 bases, the J end by 9 bases, with 23 bases between. The CDR3 nucleotides are TGTGCCAGCAGCGCATACTCGGGGGCCTCGGCGATTGAGCAGTTCTTC. This sequence encodes CASSAYSGASAIEQFF.

This clone appeared once. The rearrangement joins TRBV7-9 to TRBJ2-3; D unresolved. There are 15 residues in the CDR3. V was pared by 5 bases and J by 2 bases, with 14 bases between. Germline lookup yields CDR1 SEHNR and CDR2 FQNEAQ (reference sequence). The CDR3 bases are TGTGCCAGCAGCCCGACTGAGAGAGACACAGATACGCAGTATTTT. Translation gives CASSPTERDTDTQYF.

V is TRBV6-1 and J is TRBJ2-1; D not resolved. Germline V gene data show CDR1 as MNHNS and CDR2 as SASEGT. The CDR3 is 16 amino acids. With 4 bases removed from V and 4 bases from J, the gap between germline ends came to 17 bases. CDR3 in amino acids: CASSAEQIGFYNEQFF. The CDR3 region has the DNA TGTGCCAGCAGTGCCGAGCAAATCGGGTTTTACAATGAGCAGTTCTTC.

This chain uses TRBV19 with TRBJ1-2; a possible D gene is TRBD1 (6 bases). The V and J ends lost 3 bases and 7 bases respectively, with 15 bases between them. CDR3 size: 14 residues. From germline, CDR1 is LNHDA and CDR2 SQIVND (reference sequence). CDR3 residues: CASSMRDIFFGYTF. CDR3 nucleotide sequence: TGTGCCAGTAGTATGCGGGACATTTTTTTTGGCTACACCTTC.

The chain combines TRBV27 with TRBJ2-2; maybe TRBD2 (5 bases). V was clipped by 5 bases and J by 6 bases, with 13 bases between them. CDR3 length equals 14 residues. The germline CDR1 and CDR2 sequences are MNHEY and SMNVEV (reference sequence). The CDR3 here is CASSRGSAPGELFF. As DNA, the CDR3 is TGTGCCAGCAGTCGAGGTAGCGCCCCCGGGGAGCTGTTTTTT.

The chain is built from TRBV10-1 and TRBJ2-1; 8 bases align to TRBD2. Germline V gene sequence: CDR1 WNHNN, CDR2 SYGVQD (reference sequence). The V gene end was trimmed by 3 bases and the J gene end by 8 bases; junction bases not matched to a gene: 9. The CDR3 has 15 amino acids. The CDR3 here is CASSDFPTGGDEQFF. The CDR3 coding sequence is TGCGCCAGCAGTGATTTCCCTACGGGGGGGGATGAGCAGTTCTTC.

This chain connects TRBV18 to TRBJ1-1, with 7 bases lining up with TRBD1. V gave up 3 bases and J gave up 4 bases; unmatched junction bases: 5. Germline lookup yields CDR1 KGHSH and CDR2 LQKENI. This CDR3 region has 14 residues. The CDR3 DNA reads TGTGCCAGCTCACCCAGCGACAGGGCCACTGAAGCTTTCTTT. Translating it yields CASSPSDRATEAFF.

The V gene is TRBV6-1, the J gene TRBJ1-2; D call uncertain. This CDR3 is 15 amino acids long. Trimming took 3 bases from V and 4 from J, leaving 15 bases between them. From germline, CDR1 is MNHNS and CDR2 SASEGT. CDR3 nucleotides: TGTGCCAGCAGTGAGACTGTGGGGAACTCCTATGGCTACACCTTC. This gives the protein CASSETVGNSYGYTF.

The chain joins TRBV28 to TRBJ1-2, with a possible D match to TRBD1 (5 bases). The germline gives CDR1 MDHEN, CDR2 SYDVKM. This CDR3 comprises 15 residues. The ends were cut back, 6 bases at V and 5 bases at J, with 19 bases in the middle. The CDR3 region is CASSLTGANLYGYTF. DNA for the CDR3: TGTGCCAGCAGCTTAACAGGCGCCAACCTGTATGGCTACACCTTC.

The sample holds one count of this clone. The chain is built from TRBV19 and TRBJ1-2, with 8 bases that match TRBD1. CDR3 length: 19 residues. The V and J ends lost 0 bases and 2 bases, in that order; junction bases with no gene match: 14. CDR1 and CDR2 (germline): LNHDA, SQIVND (reference sequence). The CDR3 DNA reads as TGTGCCAGTAGTATAGATCCACGGGACAGGACTAAATCAAACTATGGCTACACCTTC. This translates into CASSIDPRDRTKSNYGYTF. Filled out from reference TRBV19 and TRBJ1-2, the complete variable domain reads DGGITQSPKYLFRKEGQNVTLSCEQNLNHDAMYWYRQDPGQGLRLIYYSQIVNDFQKGDIAEGYSVSREKKESFPLTVTSAQKNPTAFYLCASSIDPRDRTKSNYGYTFGSGTRLTVV.

The J gene is TRBJ1-5, the V gene TRBV2; 9 bases match TRBD1. V gave up 7 bases and J gave up 7 bases; unmatched junction bases: 8. The CDR3 is 14 residues long. CDR1 is SNHLY, CDR2 FYNNEI, per germline. Written as DNA, the CDR3 is TGTGCCAGCAATACAGGGGGCTTATTCCAGCCCCAGCATTTT. Translated: CASNTGGLFQPQHF.

The genes are TRBV4-1 and TRBJ1-6, with D hard to call. CDR1 is MGHRA and CDR2 is YSYEKL in the germline V gene. The CDR3 is made up of 14 amino acids. V was cut by 1 base and J by 7 bases, with 8 bases left in between. The CDR3 DNA reads TGCGCCAGCAGCCAAGTTCCCTCCAATTCACCCCTCCACTTT. It specifies CASSQVPSNSPLHF.

This chain links TRBV27 with TRBJ1-2; D unresolved. This CDR3 spans 15 amino acids. V was clipped by 2 bases and J by 0 bases, with 10 bases between them. CDR1 and CDR2 (germline): MNHEY, SMNVEV (reference sequence). CDR3 sequence: CASSLSAGTNYGYTF. The CDR3 bases are TGTGCCAGCAGTTTAAGCGCCGGAACTAACTATGGCTACACCTTC.

The chain uses TRBV6-4 and TRBJ2-3; 9 bases are a match to TRBD2. The germline V gene has CDR1 MRHNA and CDR2 SNTAGT. Germline trimming cut 6 bases from V and 2 bases from J; bases unmatched to any gene: 6. The CDR3 runs 15 residues. The chain's CDR3 is CASSIGGGATDTQYF. The CDR3 DNA follows: TGTGCCAGCAGCATCGGCGGGGGGGCCACAGATACGCAGTATTTT.

The gene calls are TRBV6-1 and TRBJ2-5, with D possibly matching TRBD2 (6 bases). CDR3 length equals 14 residues. The germline V and J ends were trimmed by 5 bases and 4 bases, with 14 bases remaining between them. Germline values: CDR1 MNHNS, CDR2 SASEGT. In nucleotides, the CDR3 is TGTGCCAGCAGTCGTACTAGCTATCCAGAGACCCAGTACTTC. Translating gives CASSRTSYPETQYF.

This clone was seen only once. The chain couples TRBV4-1 to TRBJ2-7; D possibly uses TRBD1 or TRBD2 (5 bases each). The CDR3 loop spans 17 amino acids. Germline V lookup: CDR1 MGHRA, CDR2 YSYEKL. V was clipped by 1 base and J by 3 bases, with 19 bases between them. CDR3 nucleotides: TGCGCCAGCAGCCAAGTGGCGAGGGGTTTCGGGATCTACGAGCAGTACTTC. Its translation is CASSQVARGFGIYEQYF.

The V call is TRBV2, the J call TRBJ1-4, with D maybe TRBD1 (5 bases). The CDR3 runs 16 residues. Germline CDR1 and CDR2: SNHLY and FYNNEI. V was shortened by 4 bases and J by 0 bases, with 12 bases between the two germline ends. Here the CDR3 DNA reads TGTGCCAGCAGTGTTGTAGGGGAGGCAACTAATGAAAAACTGTTTTTT. As protein: CASSVVGEATNEKLFF.

The chain combines TRBV30 with TRBJ2-7, with D unresolved. CDR3 length: 12 amino acids. V was pared by 1 base and J by 0 bases, with 4 bases between. CDR1 GTSNPN and CDR2 SVGIG come from the germline V gene (reference sequence). CDR3: CAWSESSYEQYF. The CDR3 nucleotides read TGTGCCTGGAGTGAAAGCTCCTACGAGCAGTACTTC.

This clone was seen only a few times. The CDR3 is CASSDSGTGHEKLFF. CDR3 DNA: TGTGCCAGCAGCGATTCCGGGACAGGGCATGAAAAACTGTTTTTT. This chain links TRBV7-9 with TRBJ1-4, with 9 bases fitting TRBD1. J was trimmed by 6 bases and V by 5 bases; bases with no gene match: 7. The CDR3 sequence is 15 residues long. Germline V gene lookup returns CDR1 SEHNR and CDR2 FQNEAQ (reference sequence).

The V and J genes are TRBV27 and TRBJ1-2; TRBD1 aligns across 7 bases. Germline CDR1 MNHEY, CDR2 SMNVEV (reference sequence). With 6 bases clipped from V and 0 bases from J, the junction kept 13 bases outside the gene matches. The CDR3 covers 17 residues. The CDR3 protein is CASSQRQGLRANYGYTF. CDR3 DNA sequence: TGTGCCAGCAGCCAACGACAGGGTCTGCGGGCTAACTATGGCTACACCTTC.

The count of this clone is one. This rearrangement joins TRBV5-5 to TRBJ2-5, with D unclear. Germline V lookup: CDR1 SGHKS, CDR2 YYEKEE (reference sequence). The V and J ends lost 1 base and 4 bases respectively, with 11 bases between them. This CDR3 has 14 residues. The CDR3: CASSLHVPPETQYF. The CDR3 DNA reads as TGTGCCAGCAGCTTGCACGTCCCCCCAGAGACCCAGTACTTC.

The chain is built from TRBV30 and TRBJ2-7; D uncertain. Germline V gene lookup returns CDR1 GTSNPN and CDR2 SVGIG (reference sequence). The CDR3 extends over 12 amino acids. Trimming removed 1 base from V and 6 bases from J, with 10 bases in between. The CDR3 protein is CAWSAQRSEQYF. CDR3 coding DNA: TGTGCCTGGAGTGCCCAGAGATCCGAGCAGTACTTC.

The rearrangement joins TRBV18 to TRBJ2-5; D might be TRBD1 (6 bases). This CDR3 comprises 15 residues. Trimming shortened V by 0 bases and J by 4 bases, and 12 bases separated the two germline ends. Germline lookup yields CDR1 KGHSH and CDR2 LQKENI. The CDR3 region is CASSPPGPRGETQYF. The CDR3, as DNA: TGTGCCAGCTCACCACCGGGCCCCAGGGGAGAGACCCAGTACTTC.

This sequence joins TRBV7-3 and TRBJ2-1; 9 bases align to TRBD1. Trimming at V came to 5 bases and at J to 9 bases, leaving 11 bases not matched to a gene. CDR3 length equals 15 residues. Germline values: CDR1 SGHTA, CDR2 FQGTGA. CDR3 sequence: CASSQDGTGSREQFF. The CDR3 coding sequence is TGTGCCAGCAGCCAAGACGGGACAGGGAGCCGTGAGCAGTTCTTC.

The chain has TRBV19 and TRBJ1-4; 7 bases map to TRBD1. With 6 bases clipped from V and 8 bases from J, the junction kept 9 bases outside the gene matches. The germline gives CDR1 LNHDA, CDR2 SQIVND (reference sequence). CDR3 length: 14 residues. DNA of the CDR3: TGTGCCAGTAGCACTTTAGGGGGCCACGAAAAACTGTTTTTT. It specifies CASSTLGGHEKLFF. Supplemented by reference TRBV19 and TRBJ1-4, the full variable domain reads DGGITQSPKYLFRKEGQNVTLSCEQNLNHDAMYWYRQDPGQGLRLIYYSQIVNDFQKGDIAEGYSVSREKKESFPLTVTSAQKNPTAFYLCASSTLGGHEKLFFGSGTQLSVL.

CDR3 in amino acids: CASRGQGAWETQYF. CDR3 DNA: TGTGCCAGCAGGGGACAGGGGGCCTGGGAGACCCAGTACTTC. The V gene is TRBV25-1, the J gene TRBJ2-5, with 12 positions matching TRBD1. Germline trimming cut 6 bases from V and 5 bases from J; bases unmatched to any gene: 4. Looked up from germline, CDR1 is MGHDK and CDR2 is SYGVNS. The CDR3 sequence is 14 residues long.

The chain is built from TRBV7-9 and TRBJ1-2; perhaps TRBD1 as D (5 bases). V gave up 5 bases and J gave up 8 bases, with 12 bases separating them. Germline V lookup: CDR1 SEHNR, CDR2 FQNEAQ (reference sequence). The CDR3 is 12 amino acids. This CDR3 is CASSVGVEGYTF. The CDR3, as DNA: TGTGCCAGCAGCGTAGGGGTCGAGGGCTACACCTTC.